Listed below are T cell receptor beta chains from one sample, sequenced in a study of blood T cell repertoires in COVID-19. Sequencing was performed with immunoSEQ multiplex PCR; in TCRdb, only in-frame clones are kept and a portion is missing. The sample lists over 150,000 clones; roughly 85% were seen once. Sample: peripheral blood. The receptor source for this set is a woman of 80 years or more with acute or convalescent COVID-19. Each CDR3 is given with its conserved first and last residue. A row's size may be missing; if present it is once, few, many or a size class.

cdr3_aa: CASSFDRGTEAFF
clone_size: NA
v_call: TRBV7-2
cdr3_length: 13

cdr3_aa: CASSPNRQGAGGELFF
clone_size: NA
v_call: TRBV6-4
cdr3_length: 16

cdr3_aa: CASHRGPSSYNEQFF
clone_size: NA
v_call: TRBV6-5
cdr3_length: 15

cdr3_aa: CASSRETRGRDEQFF
clone_size: NA
v_call: TRBV18
cdr3_length: 15

cdr3_aa: CASSPSPDMKETQYF
clone_size: NA
v_call: TRBV18
cdr3_length: 15

cdr3_aa: CASSQDVTDGYTF
clone_size: few
v_call: TRBV14
cdr3_length: 13

cdr3_aa: CASSQEVKGLTEAFF
clone_size: NA
v_call: TRBV4-3
cdr3_length: 15

cdr3_aa: CASSIAGTSGTGELFF
clone_size: NA
v_call: TRBV19
cdr3_length: 16

cdr3_aa: CASSLNPQGNNEKLFF
clone_size: NA
v_call: TRBV7-2
cdr3_length: 16

cdr3_aa: CASSPSPEGAINGYTF
clone_size: NA
v_call: TRBV28
cdr3_length: 16

cdr3_aa: CASKPSWEYGYTF
clone_size: once
v_call: TRBV19
cdr3_length: 13

cdr3_aa: CAGGTGTDTGELFF
clone_size: once
v_call: TRBV7-2
cdr3_length: 14

cdr3_aa: CASSLPTTGYTF
clone_size: NA
v_call: TRBV5-6
cdr3_length: 12

cdr3_aa: CAWSVGGSPSYEQYF
clone_size: NA
v_call: TRBV30
cdr3_length: 15

cdr3_aa: CASSISRQGAYTIYF
clone_size: NA
v_call: TRBV19
cdr3_length: 15

cdr3_aa: CASSLIPTAPYEQYF
clone_size: NA
v_call: TRBV11-2
cdr3_length: 15